These T cell receptor beta chains were read from a single sample in a study of blood T cells in healthy people across ages. Each CDR3 protein is one row after TCRdb ran MiXCR on the 5' RACE reads. The top ten clones hold less than 20% of a sample with 550,000 to 650,000 distinct CDR3 sequences, around 31% of them seen once. The sequenced material came from blood. The receptors were sampled from a woman of 80 years or more in good health. Both conserved end residues are part of each CDR3. A D gene is named only where the DNA matches it firmly. The size field is filled for only some rows; it gives once, few, many or a size class.

d_call j_call v_call clone_size cdr3_length cdr3_aa cdr3_nt
TRBD2 TRBJ2-5 TRBV11-2 - 17 CASSLDPSGAPQETQYF TGTGCCAGCAGCTTAGACCCTAGCGGGGCCCCTCAAGAGACCCAGTACTTC
- TRBJ2-5 TRBV7-6 many 13 CASSRLIAETQYF TGTGCCAGCAGCCGACTTATTGCAGAGACCCAGTACTTC
- TRBJ1-2 TRBV28 many 13 CASSFSEGYGYTF TGTGCCAGCAGTTTTAGTGAGGGCTATGGCTACACCTTC
TRBD1 TRBJ2-7 TRBV2 many 15 CAKRLGQGPSYEQYF TGTGCCAAAAGGCTCGGACAGGGGCCCTCCTACGAGCAGTACTTC
TRBD1 TRBJ1-5 TRBV20-1 many 16 CSAPALTGDSNQPQHF TGCAGTGCCCCCGCCCTGACAGGGGATAGCAATCAGCCCCAGCATTTT
- TRBJ2-7 TRBV30 few 14 CAYNTPSYSYEQYF TGTGCCTACAATACACCTAGTTACTCCTACGAGCAGTACTTC
TRBD2 TRBJ2-3 TRBV5-1 - 17 CASSMALAGASTDTQYF TGCGCCAGCAGCATGGCCCTAGCGGGGGCCAGCACAGATACGCAGTATTTT
- TRBJ2-3 TRBV6-2/TRBV6-3 many 15 CASSWGGGSADTQYF TGTGCCAGCAGTTGGGGCGGGGGCTCGGCAGATACGCAGTATTTT
TRBD1 TRBJ2-3 TRBV7-2 - 16 CASSLVGTGFKATQYF TGTGCCAGCAGCTTAGTTGGGACAGGGTTCAAGGCTACGCAGTATTTT
- TRBJ2-4 TRBV6-1 - 14 CASSVRQRSDTQYF TGTGCCAGCAGCGTTCGACAGAGGTCAGATACGCAGTACTTC
- TRBJ1-2 TRBV4-3 many 14 CASSGERNDYGYTF TGCGCCAGCAGCGGAGAGCGGAACGACTATGGCTACACCTTC
TRBD1 TRBJ1-5 TRBV7-9 - 17 CASSLDEGQGADQPQHF TGTGCCAGCAGCTTAGATGAGGGACAGGGGGCTGATCAGCCCCAGCATTTT
TRBD2 TRBJ2-7 TRBV7-9 many 16 CASSFSAGGRRPEQYF TGTGCCAGCAGCTTTAGCGCGGGGGGGCGGCGACCCGAGCAGTACTTC
- TRBJ1-6 TRBV5-1 - 16 CASSLDGQGACSPLHF TGCGCCAGCAGCTTGGACGGCCAGGGAGCTTGTTCACCCCTCCACTTT
TRBD2 TRBJ2-3 TRBV28 many 15 CASSRGLAATDTQYF TGTGCCAGCTCGCGGGGACTAGCGGCCACAGATACGCAGTATTTT
- TRBJ1-2 TRBV7-3 - 12 CASSSSGAGYTF TGTGCCAGCAGCTCCTCGGGGGCCGGCTACACCTTC
- TRBJ2-5 TRBV6-6 many 13 CASLLLGQETQYF TGTGCCAGCCTCTTGTTGGGCCAAGAGACCCAGTACTTC
- TRBJ1-1 TRBV7-3 - 14 CASSLAHSYTEAFF TGTGCCAGCAGCTTGGCACACTCCTACACTGAAGCTTTCTTT
- TRBJ2-5 TRBV12-3/TRBV12-4 few 13 CASSPGLRETQYF TGTGCCAGCAGTCCGGGACTCAGGGAGACCCAGTACTTC
- TRBJ2-2 TRBV7-3 - 14 CASSLEGWTGELFF TGTGCCAGCAGCTTAGAGGGGTGGACCGGGGAGCTGTTTTTT
TRBD1 TRBJ2-7 TRBV5-1 many 15 CASSWNRGPNYEQYF TGCGCCAGCAGCTGGAACAGGGGGCCCAACTACGAGCAGTACTTC
TRBD1 TRBJ2-7 TRBV28 few 13 CASRGQPSYEQYF TGTGCCAGCAGGGGACAGCCCTCCTACGAGCAGTACTTC
- TRBJ2-3 TRBV7-6 - 17 CASSPLTGHLSTDTQYF TGTGCCAGCAGCCCCCTCACGGGACACTTAAGCACGGATACGCAGTATTTT
TRBD1 TRBJ1-1 TRBV18 - 14 CASSLDRTNTEAFF TGTGCCAGCTCGCTGGACAGGACGAACACTGAAGCTTTCTTT
TRBD1 TRBJ2-7 TRBV2 few 14 CASSGTGLVYEQYF TGTGCCAGCAGCGGGACAGGGCTTGTCTACGAGCAGTACTTC
- TRBJ2-3 TRBV5-1 - 14 CASSRLVGTDTQYF TGCGCCAGCAGCCGCCTGGTCGGGACAGATACGCAGTATTTT
- TRBJ1-5 TRBV6-2/TRBV6-3 few 15 CASSYDGLGNQPQHF TGTGCCAGCAGTTACGACGGTCTCGGCAATCAGCCCCAGCATTTT
TRBD1 TRBJ2-3 TRBV29-1 once 16 CSVAGQGTSSTDTQYF TGCAGCGTTGCTGGACAGGGGACATCTAGCACAGATACGCAGTATTTT
- TRBJ1-2 TRBV10-3 many 13 CAIRDREVAGYTF TGTGCCATCAGAGACCGCGAGGTTGCTGGCTACACCTTC
- TRBJ2-5 TRBV27 - 11 CAGSSLGTQYF TGTGCCGGCAGTTCACTGGGGACCCAGTACTTC
TRBD1 TRBJ2-2 TRBV7-3 - 16 CASSQTGGLAAGELFF TGTGCCAGCAGTCAGACAGGGGGATTAGCGGCCGGGGAGCTGTTTTTT
TRBD2 TRBJ2-7 TRBV12-3/TRBV12-4 - 14 CASRKRGVTYEQYF TGTGCCAGCAGGAAGCGGGGCGTTACCTACGAGCAGTACTTC
- TRBJ1-2 TRBV9 many 14 CASSLPTKGGGYTF TGTGCCAGCAGCCTACCTACAAAGGGAGGGGGCTACACCTTC
- TRBJ1-2 TRBV20-1 - 10 CSATGPGYTF TGCAGTGCCACAGGGCCCGGCTACACCTTC
TRBD1 TRBJ2-7 TRBV2 many 15 CASSYGQGSSYEQYF TGTGCCAGCAGCTACGGACAGGGAAGCTCCTACGAGCAGTACTTC
- TRBJ2-7 TRBV28 - 13 CASRTTYSYEQYF TGTGCCAGCAGAACGACTTACTCCTACGAGCAGTACTTC
- TRBJ1-1 TRBV12-3/TRBV12-4 - 17 CAGSQRQVWRGDTEAFF TGTGCCGGCAGTCAAAGACAGGTCTGGAGAGGGGACACTGAAGCTTTCTTT
- TRBJ2-5 TRBV2 many 15 CASSYRPPVQETQYF TGTGCCAGTTCGTATCGGCCTCCGGTCCAAGAGACCCAGTACTTC
- TRBJ1-6 TRBV30 - 17 CAWTNPPPQAKNSPLHF TGTGCCTGGACTAACCCACCGCCTCAGGCGAAGAATTCACCCCTCCACTTT
- TRBJ1-5 TRBV7-6 - 16 CASSLEGGGFNQPQHF TGTGCCAGCAGCTTAGAGGGGGGGGGGTTTAATCAGCCCCAGCATTTT
- TRBJ2-5 TRBV2 many 12 CASAFEVETQYF TGTGCCAGCGCCTTCGAGGTGGAGACCCAGTACTTC
- TRBJ1-1 TRBV6-1 many 13 CASSESLNTEAFF TGTGCCAGCAGTGAATCCCTGAACACTGAAGCTTTCTTT
TRBD1 TRBJ1-6 TRBV7-3 few 15 CASTRTGQEGSPLHF TGTGCCAGCACCAGGACAGGCCAGGAGGGTTCACCCCTCCACTTT
- TRBJ1-2 TRBV7-3 many 15 CASSSDPGTLLGYTF TGTGCCAGCAGCTCGGACCCCGGGACTCTGCTTGGCTACACCTTC
- TRBJ2-1 TRBV2 many 11 CASQGYNEQFF TGTGCCTCGCAAGGTTACAATGAGCAGTTCTTC
- TRBJ2-3 TRBV12-3/TRBV12-4 - 15 CASSLGEAGTDTQYF TGTGCCAGCAGTTTAGGAGAAGCGGGCACAGATACGCAGTATTTT
TRBD1 TRBJ1-1 TRBV5-1 - 17 CASSWGQGALRNTEAFF TGCGCCAGCAGCTGGGGACAGGGGGCTCTGAGGAACACTGAAGCTTTCTTT
TRBD1 TRBJ1-1 TRBV18 - 15 CASSKSTGWVTEAFF TGTGCCAGCTCAAAGTCGACAGGGTGGGTCACTGAAGCTTTCTTT
- TRBJ2-7 TRBV7-2 many 14 CASSFLRLPYEQYF TGTGCCAGCAGTTTCCTCAGGTTACCCTACGAGCAGTACTTC
- TRBJ1-4 TRBV6-6 few 13 CATTRGANEKLFF TGTGCCACTACACGCGGGGCTAATGAAAAACTGTTTTTT
TRBD1 TRBJ1-5 TRBV20-1 few 15 CSASTRQGQGQPQHF TGCAGTGCTAGCACACGACAGGGCCAGGGGCAGCCCCAGCATTTT
- TRBJ1-1 TRBV10-2 - 13 CASSDQINTEAFF TGCGCCAGCAGTGATCAGATCAACACTGAAGCTTTCTTT
- TRBJ2-5 TRBV12-3/TRBV12-4 many 15 CASSFGDGRGETQYF TGTGCCAGCAGTTTCGGAGACGGAAGGGGGGAGACCCAGTACTTC